Below are 12 T cell receptor beta chains sequenced from a single sample in a study of CD8 T cells in ankylosing spondylitis. Study-level findings and limits: A TCR beta motif of roughly eight highly homologous variants seemed to mark ankylosing spondylitis blood.

Each CDR3 protein gets one entry after TCRdb re-called the 5' RACE reads with MiXCR. The data hold a few hundred thousand distinct CDR3 sequences, with approximately 17% observed a single time. Antigens for these TCRs are unknown. The sample consisted of blood, either unsorted or a sorted T cell fraction (not recorded which). These receptors were taken from a male donor with ankylosing spondylitis.

V usage is TRBV5-1 and J usage is TRBJ2-4; D remains ambiguous. Deletions cut 4 bases from V and 0 bases from J, with 8 bases between. CDR3 length: 14 residues. The V gene's germline CDR1 is SGHRS and CDR2 YFSETQ. Here the CDR3 DNA reads TGCGCCAGCAGCAGTGCTCTAGCCAAAAACATTCAGTACTTC. Encoded protein: CASSSALAKNIQYF.

Details on this clonotype: The junction departs from the called germline gene at one end, perhaps through a read error. The CDR3 loop reads CASSSRAGNYGYSF. CDR3 nucleotide sequence: TGTGCCAGCAGCTCCCGAGCGGGGAACTATGGCTACTCCTTC. The chain joins TRBV7-2 to TRBJ1-2; D unclear. The germline V gene encodes CDR1 SGHTA and CDR2 FQGNSA. This CDR3 spans 14 amino acids.

This clonotype came up many times. The J gene is TRBJ2-5, the V gene TRBV12-3 or TRBV12-4; no clear D. This CDR3 has 14 amino acids. V was cut by 3 bases and J by 0 bases, with 8 bases left in between. DNA of the CDR3: TGTGCCAGCAGTTTTTTCCCGTACCAAGAGACCCAGTACTTC. This encodes CASSFFPYQETQYF.

This clonotype has only a few counts. The rearrangement links TRBV12-3 or TRBV12-4 to TRBJ1-1, with TRBD1 matching over 9 bases. Unmatched junction bases numbered 5, after V lost 6 bases and J lost 0 bases. CDR3 length: 15 residues. The CDR3 is CASRTTGGLNTEAFF. CDR3 bases: TGTGCCAGCAGAACGACAGGGGGTTTGAACACTGAAGCTTTCTTT.

V is TRBV5-5 and J is TRBJ1-2; perhaps TRBD1 as D (6 bases). The ends were cut back, 6 bases at V and 4 bases at J, with 19 bases in the middle. The V gene's germline CDR1 is SGHKS and CDR2 YYEKEE (reference sequence). CDR3 length: 15 amino acids. The CDR3 coding sequence is TGTGCCAGCAAGGAATGGACAGATCGAGTCTATGGCTACACCTTC. This codes for CASKEWTDRVYGYTF.

The table lists this clonotype with many counts. The chain has TRBV2 and TRBJ1-2, with 8 nucleotides matching TRBD1. The CDR3 has 14 amino acids. CDR1 and CDR2 from the germline V gene are SNHLY and FYNNEI. V lost 8 bases to trimming and J lost 4 bases; unmatched junction nucleotides: 9. The CDR3 sequence is CASGSTGGSYGYTF. The CDR3 nucleotides read TGTGCCAGCGGCTCCACAGGGGGGTCCTATGGCTACACCTTC.

This clonotype was recorded a few times. The chain combines TRBV12-3 or TRBV12-4 with TRBJ2-1, with D possibly matching TRBD2 (7 bases). The CDR3 extends over 14 amino acids. V gave up 0 bases and J gave up 9 bases, with 12 bases separating them. CDR3 sequence reads: CASSLAGGGGEQFF. CDR3 coding DNA: TGTGCCAGCAGTTTAGCAGGGGGGGGCGGTGAGCAGTTCTTC.

This clonotype was seen repeatedly, ten times or more. The chain carries TRBV6-6 and TRBJ1-2, with D perhaps TRBD1 (6 bases). CDR1 and CDR2 (germline): MNHNY, SVGAGI (reference sequence). The CDR3 has 13 residues. V lost 6 bases to trimming and J lost 4 bases, with 12 bases between them. Here the CDR3 DNA reads TGTGCCAGCAGATCAGGACAGCTCTATGGCTACACCTTC. Protein sequence: CASRSGQLYGYTF.

The rearrangement uses TRBV20-1 and TRBJ1-2, with a possible D match to TRBD1 (6 bases). The CDR3 covers 15 residues. Germline CDR1 reads DFQATT; CDR2 reads SNEGSKA (reference sequence). Trimming took off 0 bases at V and 4 bases at J, with 15 bases between the two ends. This chain's CDR3 is CSARDLQGLPYGYTF. Written as DNA, the CDR3 is TGCAGTGCTAGAGATCTCCAGGGGTTGCCCTATGGCTACACCTTC.

The V call is TRBV6-1, the J call TRBJ2-7; D is uncertain. The germline CDR1 and CDR2 sequences are MNHNS and SASEGT. Between the trimmed V and J ends, which lost 2 bases and 2 bases, there was a span of 13 bases. The CDR3 contains 15 residues. This chain's CDR3 is CASSERVTIAYEQYF. The DNA of the CDR3 is TGTGCCAGCAGTGAAAGAGTAACCATCGCCTACGAGCAGTACTTC.

This chain connects TRBV9 to TRBJ2-6; possible D gene TRBD2, 5 bases. CDR1 is SGDLS and CDR2 is YYNGEE in the germline V gene. V lost 4 bases and J 2 bases, leaving 16 bases between the germline ends. The CDR3 is made up of 17 amino acids. Written as DNA, the CDR3 is TGTGCCAGCAGCCCGGCGATAGAGGGTACTGGGGCCAACGTCCTGACTTTC. Its protein product is CASSPAIEGTGANVLTF.

The CDR3 region is CASSLWATSGSYNEQFF. Here the CDR3 DNA reads TGTGCCAGCAGTTTATGGGCGACTAGCGGGAGTTACAATGAGCAGTTCTTC. The rearrangement joins TRBV28 to TRBJ2-1; 12 nucleotides line up with TRBD2. This CDR3 is 17 amino acids long. The V and J ends lost 0 bases and 4 bases, in that order; junction bases with no gene match: 4. CDR1 is MDHEN, CDR2 SYDVKM, per germline.